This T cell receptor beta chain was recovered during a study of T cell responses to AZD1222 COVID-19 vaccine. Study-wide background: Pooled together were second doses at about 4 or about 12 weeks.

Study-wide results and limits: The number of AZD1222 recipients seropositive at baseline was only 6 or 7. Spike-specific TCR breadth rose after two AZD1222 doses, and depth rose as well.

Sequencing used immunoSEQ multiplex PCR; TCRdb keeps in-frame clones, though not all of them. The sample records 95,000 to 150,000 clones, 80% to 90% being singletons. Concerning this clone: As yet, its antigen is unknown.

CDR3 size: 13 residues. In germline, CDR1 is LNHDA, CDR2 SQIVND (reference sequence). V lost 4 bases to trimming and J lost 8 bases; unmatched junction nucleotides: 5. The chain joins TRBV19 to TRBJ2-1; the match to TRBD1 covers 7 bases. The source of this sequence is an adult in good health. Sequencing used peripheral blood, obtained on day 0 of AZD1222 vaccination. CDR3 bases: TGTGCCAGTAGTACCCGACAGGGCGATGAGCAGTTCTTC. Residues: CASSTRQGDEQFF. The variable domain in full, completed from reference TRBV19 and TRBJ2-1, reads DGGITQSPKYLFRKEGQNVTLSCEQNLNHDAMYWYRQDPGQGLRLIYYSQIVNDFQKGDIAEGYSVSREKKESFPLTVTSAQKNPTAFYLCASSTRQGDEQFFGPGTRLTVL.